These 30 T cell receptor beta chains were sequenced from one sample in a study of identical twins. TCRdb re-analysed the 5' RACE reads in MiXCR, keeping a single row per CDR3 protein. The sample lists 500,000 to 650,000 distinct CDR3 sequences, around 22% seen once, with 0.45% to 0.5% in the top ten. This sample was also put to use in a study of yellow fever vaccine responses in identical twins.

The sample was CD4+ T cells sorted from blood. The receptors come from a woman aged 18-29 years in good health.

Only a few counts were recorded for this clonotype. This sequence joins TRBV29-1 and TRBJ2-5, with D hard to call. CDR1 SQVTM and CDR2 ANQGSEA come from the germline V gene. V was clipped by 3 bases and J by 4 bases, with 12 bases between them. CDR3 length: 13 residues. The CDR3 sequence: CSVDLGSIETQYF. Here the CDR3 DNA reads TGCAGCGTTGATCTTGGTAGCATAGAGACCCAGTACTTC.

This clonotype was picked up a small number of times. This chain joins TRBV13 and TRBJ1-6; D remains unclear. The germline V and J ends were trimmed by 3 bases and 8 bases, with 5 bases remaining between them. There are 12 residues in the CDR3. Germline CDR1 and CDR2: PRHDT and FYEKMQ (reference sequence). The CDR3 here is CASSLKHSPLHF. The CDR3 DNA sequence: TGTGCCAGCAGCTTGAAGCATTCACCCCTCCACTTT.

Here the CDR3 reads CASGPSDRGGGYTF. CDR3 coding DNA: TGTGCCAGCGGCCCATCCGACAGGGGGGGTGGCTACACCTTC. The rearrangement joins TRBV12-3 or TRBV12-4 to TRBJ1-2, with 9 bases fitting TRBD1. V was clipped by 8 bases and J by 7 bases; unmatched bases: 11. The CDR3 runs to 14 residues.

V usage is TRBV6-1 and J usage is TRBJ1-4, with TRBD1 as a possible D gene (6 bases). The CDR3 has 14 amino acids. The germline V gene encodes CDR1 MNHNS and CDR2 SASEGT. V was trimmed by 6 bases and J by 8 bases, leaving 16 bases between them. The CDR3: CASRERGGQEKLFF. The CDR3 DNA reads TGTGCCAGCAGGGAACGGGGGGGACAAGAAAAACTGTTTTTT.

A few counts support this clonotype. This chain uses TRBV7-9 with TRBJ2-1; TRBD1 might be the D (6 bases). Per germline, CDR1 SEHNR and CDR2 FQNEAQ (reference sequence). Trimming left V 3 bases short and J 10 bases short, with 10 bases between. The CDR3 runs to 12 residues. The chain's CDR3 is CASSLDSREQFF. In DNA form, the CDR3 reads TGTGCCAGCAGCTTGGACAGCCGCGAGCAGTTCTTC.

The gene calls are TRBV6-1 and TRBJ2-1, with 7 bases aligning to TRBD2. Per the germline V gene, CDR1 is MNHNS and CDR2 is SASEGT. The CDR3 contains 16 residues. V lost 6 bases to trimming and J lost 7 bases; unmatched junction nucleotides: 15. CDR3 region: CASSTTSLSGKNEQFF. DNA of the CDR3: TGTGCCAGCAGCACCACCTCTTTGAGCGGGAAGAATGAGCAGTTCTTC.

V gene TRBV11-2 combines with J gene TRBJ2-5; maybe TRBD2 (7 bases). CDR3 size: 18 residues. The V end was cut by 3 bases, the J end by 4 bases, with 24 bases between. The germline CDR1 and CDR2 sequences are SGHAT and FQNNGV. In DNA, the CDR3 is TGTGCCAGCAGCTTTTTCGAGCGGGACATACCCCGAAGAGAGACCCAGTACTTC. Its protein is CASSFFERDIPRRETQYF.

The sample holds a few counts of this clonotype. The genes are TRBV6-1 and TRBJ2-3, with TRBD2 matching 13 bases. The CDR3 runs 14 residues. In germline, CDR1 is MNHNS, CDR2 SASEGT. J gave up 9 bases and V 8 bases, and 8 bases lay outside the gene matches. CDR3 nucleotides: TGTGCCAGCGCACTAGCGGGGGGGCCGGGGACGCAGTATTTT. It encodes CASALAGGPGTQYF.

This clonotype came up a few times. The genes are TRBV5-6 and TRBJ2-6; TRBD1 aligns across 10 bases. J gave up 0 bases and V 4 bases, and 4 bases lay outside the gene matches. The CDR3 runs 17 residues. Germline lookup yields CDR1 SGHDT and CDR2 YYEEEE. The DNA for the CDR3 is TGTGCCAGCAGCAGGGACAGGGGTATCTCTGGGGCCAACGTCCTGACTTTC. Residues: CASSRDRGISGANVLTF. The full variable domain, in which reference TRBV5-6 and TRBJ2-6 provide the parts outside the CDR3, is DAGVTQSPTHLIKTRGQQVTLRCSPKSGHDTVSWYQQALGQGPQFIFQYYEEEERQRGNFPDRFSGHQFPNYSSELNVNALLLGDSALYLCASSRDRGISGANVLTFGAGSRLTVL.

V and J are TRBV6-1 and TRBJ1-3; D unclear. The V end was cut by 1 base, the J end by 0 bases, with 4 bases between. The CDR3 runs 14 residues. Germline V lookup: CDR1 MNHNS, CDR2 SASEGT. The CDR3 sequence is CASSEGLSGNTIYF. DNA of the CDR3: TGTGCCAGCAGTGAAGGGCTCTCTGGAAACACCATATATTTT.

This clonotype came up a few times. The chain joins TRBV6-1 to TRBJ1-1; no clear D gene. Germline V CDR1 and CDR2: MNHNS, SASEGT. The CDR3 sequence is 13 residues long. The V end lost 6 bases, the J end lost 1 base, and 9 bases lay between the germline ends. CDR3 nucleotides: TGTGCCAGCAGACGGGGTGCGAACACTGAAGCTTTCTTT. It codes for CASRRGANTEAFF.

This rearrangement joins TRBV12-3 or TRBV12-4 to TRBJ1-2; TRBD1 is a possible D gene (6 bases). V was pared by 8 bases and J by 4 bases, with 14 bases between. CDR3 length equals 13 residues. The CDR3 region is CASGTGRSYGYTF. The CDR3 nucleotides read TGTGCCAGCGGAACAGGGAGGAGCTATGGCTACACCTTC.

The chain links TRBV6-2 or TRBV6-3 to TRBJ2-1; D unresolved. V lost 5 bases to trimming and J lost 5 bases, with 13 bases between them. The CDR3 runs 14 residues. Germline lookup yields CDR1 MNHEY and CDR2 SVGEGT. CDR3 nucleotides: TGTGCCAGCAGTACACAGAGGCACAACAATGAGCAGTTCTTC. Residues: CASSTQRHNNEQFF.

The chain couples TRBV3-1 to TRBJ2-1; 8 nucleotides line up with TRBD2. J was trimmed by 3 bases and V by 0 bases; bases with no gene match: 4. This CDR3 comprises 16 residues. Per the germline V gene, CDR1 is LGHDT and CDR2 is YNNKEL (reference sequence). This chain's CDR3 is CASSQEWLAGYNEQFF. Written as DNA, the CDR3 is TGTGCCAGCAGCCAAGAGTGGCTAGCGGGCTACAATGAGCAGTTCTTC.

The sample holds a few counts of this clonotype. This chain connects TRBV20-1 to TRBJ1-2, with TRBD1 as a possible D gene (5 bases). Per the germline V gene, CDR1 is DFQATT and CDR2 is SNEGSKA (reference sequence). V was cut by 5 bases and J by 8 bases, with 21 bases left in between. This CDR3 region has 14 residues. This CDR3 is CSAYPRDSRDGYTF. Here the CDR3 DNA reads TGCAGTGCTTATCCCCGCGACAGTCGCGACGGCTACACCTTC.

The V call is TRBV20-1, the J call TRBJ2-1, with TRBD2 matching over 11 bases. The CDR3 consists of 15 residues. Trimming at V came to 5 bases and at J to 2 bases, leaving 5 bases not matched to a gene. Germline CDR1 DFQATT, CDR2 SNEGSKA (reference sequence). CDR3 in amino acids: CSAPLTSGAYNEQFF. The DNA for the CDR3 is TGCAGTGCTCCCTTGACTAGCGGGGCCTACAATGAGCAGTTCTTC.

The chain recombines TRBV18 with TRBJ2-3; 12 bases are shared with TRBD2. The CDR3 spans 16 residues. In germline, CDR1 is KGHSH, CDR2 LQKENI. J lost 5 bases, V lost 3 bases, and 6 bases had no gene match. The CDR3 DNA reads TGTGCCAGCTCACCCAGACTAGCGGGAGTAGGAGATACGCAGTATTTT. The encoded protein is CASSPRLAGVGDTQYF.

The rearrangement joins TRBV12-3 or TRBV12-4 to TRBJ2-7, with D unclear. V was shortened by 5 bases and J by 3 bases, with 11 bases between the two germline ends. This CDR3 is built from 13 residues. DNA for the CDR3: TGTGCCAGCAGTCGCCCCGACGTCTACGAGCAGTACTTC. This gives the protein CASSRPDVYEQYF.

This clonotype turned up a few times. The rearrangement links TRBV6-5 to TRBJ2-1; the D is unclear. There are 15 residues in the CDR3. V lost 0 bases and J lost 3, with 9 bases in between. CDR1 and CDR2 (germline): MNHEY, SVGAGI. CDR3 sequence (DNA): TGTGCCAGCAGTTACTCGAGTGCCGACTACAATGAGCAGTTCTTC. It translates to CASSYSSADYNEQFF.

This clonotype appeared a few times. This chain links TRBV28 with TRBJ2-5, with TRBD1 matching over 10 bases. The CDR3 sequence is 14 residues long. The ends lost 6 bases at V and 4 bases at J; junction bases unmatched: 5. Germline lookup yields CDR1 MDHEN and CDR2 SYDVKM. Written as DNA, the CDR3 is TGTGCCAGCAGATGGGACAGGGGTGGAGAGACCCAGTACTTC. Translated, it gives CASRWDRGGETQYF.

In this sample, this clonotype turned up many times. The gene calls are TRBV11-2 and TRBJ1-1; D gene unclear. The CDR3 extends over 11 amino acids. Trimming stripped 1 base from V and 11 bases from J, with 8 bases between. Germline CDR1 SGHAT, CDR2 FQNNGV. The CDR3 nucleotides read TGTGCCAGCAGCTTAGGGCAAGAGGCTTTCTTT. Its translation is CASSLGQEAFF.

This clonotype showed up just a few times. The chain is built from TRBV12-3 or TRBV12-4 and TRBJ1-2, with D possibly matching TRBD1 (6 bases). The CDR3 loop spans 16 amino acids. V lost 5 bases, J lost 1 base, and 17 bases lay in between. Here the CDR3 reads CASSRGRGRGNYGYTF. CDR3 sequence (DNA): TGTGCCAGCAGTCGGGGCAGGGGACGGGGTAACTATGGCTACACCTTC.

For the CDR3, the DNA is TGTGCCATCAGTGCGGACAGGGATTTAGGTTCACCCCTCCACTTT. Protein: CAISADRDLGSPLHF. The chain employs TRBV10-3 and TRBJ1-6; 8 nucleotides align to TRBD1. Losses at the gene ends were 4 bases for V and 9 bases for J; bases not matched to a gene: 8. In germline, CDR1 is ENHRY, CDR2 SYGVKD. The CDR3 runs to 15 residues.

This clonotype was observed a handful of times. The genes are TRBV28 and TRBJ2-1; possibly TRBD1 for D (6 bases). The CDR3 covers 14 residues. The V gene lost 3 bases and the J gene lost 7 bases, with 13 bases spanning the gap. Germline V gene lookup returns CDR1 MDHEN and CDR2 SYDVKM. As DNA, the CDR3 is TGTGCCAGCAGTTTTTTGGGGGCTGGGAATGAGCAGTTCTTC. Translated: CASSFLGAGNEQFF.

This clonotype was seen more than once but under ten times. CDR3 sequence reads: CASRTQRPGATDTQYF. DNA of the CDR3: TGTGCCAGCAGGACCCAGCGCCCGGGGGCCACAGATACGCAGTATTTT. The V and J genes are TRBV6-1 and TRBJ2-3; D is perhaps TRBD1 or TRBD2 (6 bases each). V shed 6 bases and J shed 2 bases, with 18 bases lying between them. CDR1 is MNHNS, CDR2 SASEGT, per germline. The CDR3 spans 16 residues.

In this sample, this clonotype turned up many times. The chain recombines TRBV3-1 with TRBJ2-3, with D perhaps matching TRBD1 (5 bases). From germline, CDR1 is LGHDT and CDR2 YNNKEL (reference sequence). This CDR3 region has 15 residues. V gave up 1 base and J gave up 0 bases, with 8 bases separating them. CDR3 DNA sequence: TGTGCCAGCAGCCAAGGACAGCTGAGCACAGATACGCAGTATTTT. This sequence encodes CASSQGQLSTDTQYF.

The chain combines TRBV20-1 with TRBJ2-6, with unresolved D. V lost 3 bases and J 2 bases, leaving 11 bases between the germline ends. The CDR3 loop spans 15 amino acids. The germline V gene encodes CDR1 DFQATT and CDR2 SNEGSKA (reference sequence). The CDR3 DNA reads as TGCAGTGCTAGGCCGGGTCTTGCTGGGGCCAACGTCCTGACTTTC. Protein sequence: CSARPGLAGANVLTF.

This clonotype was detected many times. The chain links TRBV7-8 to TRBJ2-7; the D is unclear. CDR1 and CDR2 from the germline V gene are SGHVS and FQNEAQ. Trimming cost V 5 bases and J 3 bases, with 5 bases left between them. The CDR3 length is 11 residues. CDR3 bases: TGTGCCAGCAGCACCCTCTACGAGCAGTACGTC. Its protein product is CASSTLYEQYV.

CDR3 coding DNA: TGCAGCGCTACAGGGAACACAGATACGCAGTATTTT. It is translated as CSATGNTDTQYF. The genes are TRBV29-1 and TRBJ2-3; a weak D match, TRBD1 (6 bases). The V end was cut by 7 bases, the J end by 2 bases, with 10 bases between. Germline V gene data show CDR1 as SQVTM and CDR2 as ANQGSEA. The CDR3 runs 12 residues.

This clonotype was observed many times. This chain links TRBV6-5 with TRBJ2-3; 13 bases align to TRBD2. With 0 bases clipped from V and 6 bases from J, the junction kept 3 bases outside the gene matches. Per the germline V gene, CDR1 is MNHEY and CDR2 is SVGAGI. The CDR3 contains 16 residues. The CDR3 coding sequence is TGTGCCAGCAGTTACTCGACTAGCGGGAGGCTGGATACGCAGTATTTT. It specifies CASSYSTSGRLDTQYF.